A single sample gave rise to the 20 T cell receptor beta chains below, sequenced in a study of T-cell memory formation after mild COVID-19. TCRdb redid the calling of the 5' RACE reads with MiXCR, one entry per CDR3 protein. The sample records under 200,000 distinct CDR3 sequences, 10% to 15% being singletons. Sequencing was done on a sample of PBMCs or a T cell subset sorted from them (not recorded which). The receptor source for this set is a man younger than 35 who had mild COVID-19 (a few samples of this study predate the infection). Cell type and time point are not known.

The CDR3 bases are TGTGCCAGCAGTTACGGGGGGACAGGGAGCTATGGCTACACCTTC. It specifies CASSYGGTGSYGYTF. The chain combines TRBV6-5 with TRBJ1-2; 9 bases match TRBD1. The V gene end was trimmed by 2 bases and the J gene end by 4 bases; junction bases not matched to a gene: 5. The V gene's germline CDR1 is MNHEY and CDR2 SVGAGI. The CDR3 has 15 amino acids.

The sample holds a few counts of this clonotype. This sequence joins TRBV7-9 and TRBJ2-2, with 7 bases fitting TRBD1. The CDR3 runs to 14 residues. With 7 bases clipped from V and 4 bases from J, the junction kept 6 bases outside the gene matches. In germline, CDR1 is SEHNR, CDR2 FQNEAQ (reference sequence). The CDR3 is CASNRDSSTGELFF. CDR3 DNA sequence: TGTGCCAGCAACCGGGACAGTAGCACCGGGGAGCTGTTTTTT.

In its sample, this clonotype was seen a few times. The chain recombines TRBV18 with TRBJ1-6, with D unresolved. CDR3 size: 13 residues. V lost 3 bases and J 9 bases, leaving 9 bases between the germline ends. Per the germline V gene, CDR1 is KGHSH and CDR2 is LQKENI. CDR3 amino acids: CASSPRGFSPLHF. CDR3 coding DNA: TGTGCCAGCTCACCCCGAGGGTTTTCACCCCTCCACTTT.

The sample holds a few counts of this clonotype. The chain uses TRBV5-1 and TRBJ2-5, with TRBD1 matching over 8 bases. V was pared by 4 bases and J by 5 bases, with 10 bases of the junction left unmatched. This CDR3 contains 15 residues. Looked up from germline, CDR1 is SGHRS and CDR2 is YFSETQ. In nucleotides, the CDR3 is TGCGCCAGCAGCCCCGCCCCAGGGGGCTCTGAGACCCAGTACTTC. Amino acids: CASSPAPGGSETQYF.

This clonotype has ten or more counts. The gene calls are TRBV28 and TRBJ2-3; tentatively, D is TRBD1 (6 bases). Deletions cut 5 bases from V and 5 bases from J, with 14 bases between. CDR3 length equals 14 residues. Germline loops: CDR1 MDHEN, CDR2 SYDVKM. The CDR3 coding sequence is TGTGCCAGCAGTACAACAGGGAGTCAAGATACGCAGTATTTT. Residues: CASSTTGSQDTQYF.

V is TRBV24-1 and J is TRBJ2-3; the D call may be TRBD1 or TRBD2 (7 bases each). CDR1 is KGHDR and CDR2 is SFDVKD in the germline V gene. Deletions cut 9 bases from V and 1 base from J, with 16 bases between. The CDR3 runs to 15 residues. CDR3 loop: CATSHGGTGTDTQYF. The CDR3 DNA follows: TGTGCCACCTCCCACGGGGGGACAGGCACAGATACGCAGTATTTT.

The chain joins TRBV3-1 to TRBJ1-5; D is unclear. Trimming cost V 0 bases and J 3 bases, with 9 bases left between them. Germline CDR1 LGHDT, CDR2 YNNKEL (reference sequence). This CDR3 region has 15 residues. CDR3 region: CASSQDGNNNQPQHF. The CDR3, as DNA: TGTGCCAGCAGCCAAGACGGTAATAACAATCAGCCCCAGCATTTT.

There are a few counts of this clonotype. This chain joins TRBV6-1 and TRBJ2-7; D possibly matches TRBD1 or TRBD2 (6 bases each). The CDR3 runs to 12 residues. Trimming left V 7 bases short and J 12 bases short, with 19 bases between. Per germline, CDR1 MNHNS and CDR2 SASEGT. The CDR3 here is CASTPGWGDTYV. As DNA, the CDR3 is TGTGCCAGCACCCCGGGGTGGGGGGACACGTACGTC.

This clonotype was picked up a small number of times. The rearrangement uses TRBV25-1 and TRBJ1-4; the D gene is possibly TRBD1 (5 bases). The CDR3 runs 14 residues. The germline CDR1 and CDR2 sequences are MGHDK and SYGVNS. V gave up 1 base and J gave up 7 bases, with 10 bases separating them. CDR3 residues: CASSESRGGEKLFF. As DNA, the CDR3 is TGTGCCAGCAGTGAATCTAGGGGCGGTGAAAAACTGTTTTTT.

The table lists this clonotype with many counts. This chain connects TRBV5-1 to TRBJ2-5; D unclear. In germline, CDR1 is SGHRS, CDR2 YFSETQ. The CDR3 covers 14 residues. Trimming took off 0 bases at V and 5 bases at J, with 11 bases between the two ends. CDR3 DNA sequence: TGCGCCAGCAGCTTGGTTCCCCCCGGGGAGACCCAGTACTTC. Its protein is CASSLVPPGETQYF.

This clonotype was observed many times. V usage is TRBV12-3 or TRBV12-4 and J usage is TRBJ2-7; 8 bases are shared with TRBD2. CDR3 length equals 15 residues. Trimming at V came to 6 bases and at J to 1 base, leaving 8 bases not matched to a gene. CDR3 region: CASSPSRGVSYEQYF. As DNA, the CDR3 is TGTGCCAGCAGCCCCTCGCGGGGGGTGTCCTACGAGCAGTACTTC.

V usage is TRBV20-1 and J usage is TRBJ2-4, with 13 nucleotides matching TRBD2. V trimming: 6 bases; J trimming: 8 bases; junction bases outside the gene matches: 7. This CDR3 spans 14 amino acids. Per germline, CDR1 DFQATT and CDR2 SNEGSKA (reference sequence). The chain's CDR3 is CSASGLAGRHIQYF. The CDR3 bases are TGCAGTGCGTCGGGACTAGCGGGGCGGCACATTCAGTACTTC.

This clonotype showed up many times. V usage is TRBV2 and J usage is TRBJ1-1; a weak D match, TRBD1 (6 bases). The CDR3 has 11 residues. Between the trimmed V and J ends, which lost 5 bases and 8 bases, there was a span of 9 bases. In germline, CDR1 is SNHLY, CDR2 FYNNEI. DNA for the CDR3: TGTGCCAGCAGTTACGACAGGGAAGCTTTCTTT. It specifies CASSYDREAFF.

The chain combines TRBV10-3 with TRBJ2-5; possibly TRBD2 for D (7 bases). Germline values: CDR1 ENHRY, CDR2 SYGVKD. This CDR3 has 13 amino acids. The V end lost 6 bases, the J end lost 3 bases, and 11 bases lay between the germline ends. The CDR3 nucleotides are TGTGCCATCAGGGGGGGGCCAGAAGAGACCCAGTACTTC. Protein sequence: CAIRGGPEETQYF.

This chain uses TRBV7-2 with TRBJ1-6, with a possible D match to TRBD1 (5 bases). CDR1 SGHTA and CDR2 FQGNSA come from the germline V gene. The CDR3 consists of 14 residues. The V end lost 2 bases, the J end lost 8 bases, and 10 bases lay between the germline ends. The CDR3 protein is CASSLQGLHSPLHF. The CDR3 DNA reads TGTGCCAGCAGCTTACAGGGTCTCCATTCACCCCTCCACTTT.

The chain carries TRBV5-1 and TRBJ2-1; the match to TRBD2 covers 13 bases. The length of the CDR3 is 16 residues. With 3 bases clipped from V and 8 bases from J, the junction kept 8 bases outside the gene matches. Germline assignment: CDR1 SGHRS and CDR2 YFSETQ. CDR3 sequence (DNA): TGCGCCAGCAGCTACACATTAGGACTAGCGGGGGATGAGCAGTTCTTC. Translated: CASSYTLGLAGDEQFF.

This clonotype showed up many times. The chain recombines TRBV5-6 with TRBJ1-1; TRBD1 matches at 9 bases. Germline CDR1 is SGHDT and CDR2 is YYEEEE. The CDR3 length is 14 residues. Trimming removed 3 bases from V and 5 bases from J; junction bases left unmatched: 5. The DNA for the CDR3 is TGTGCCAGCAGCTGGGGACAGGGTTGGACTGAAGCTTTCTTT. It codes for CASSWGQGWTEAFF.

A few counts support this clonotype. The chain couples TRBV5-5 to TRBJ2-5; the match to TRBD2 covers 8 bases. This CDR3 spans 17 amino acids. The germline V gene has CDR1 SGHKS and CDR2 YYEKEE (reference sequence). After removal of 2 bases from V and 7 bases from J, the junction contained 16 bases not matched to a gene. For the CDR3, the DNA is TGTGCCAGCAGCTTTCGGGGGGGCTCTGGTCTCTGGGTGACCCAGTACTTC. Its protein product is CASSFRGGSGLWVTQYF.

V usage is TRBV24-1 and J usage is TRBJ2-1, with D possibly matching TRBD2 (6 bases). Trimming removed 4 bases from V and 7 bases from J, with 16 bases in between. The CDR3 totals 15 residues. Germline V gene data show CDR1 as KGHDR and CDR2 as SFDVKD. CDR3 sequence reads: CATSDPGLGRNEQFF. The CDR3 DNA is TGTGCCACCAGTGACCCCGGACTGGGGAGGAATGAGCAGTTCTTC.

This clonotype was picked up a small number of times. V usage is TRBV29-1 and J usage is TRBJ1-4; a possible D gene is TRBD1 (5 bases). This CDR3 is 13 amino acids long. CDR1 is SQVTM and CDR2 is ANQGSEA in the germline V gene. V lost 4 bases and J lost 5, with 11 bases in between. The CDR3 is CSVGTGGNEKLFF. CDR3 sequence (DNA): TGCAGCGTTGGAACAGGCGGAAATGAAAAACTGTTTTTT.